This T cell receptor beta chain was retrieved from a study of T cells in Graves' hyperthyroidism and ophthalmopathy. General study points: Ophthalmopathy was predicted by the model a median of approximately 6.6 months ahead of onset.

The CDR3 consists of 15 residues. Trimming took off 3 bases at V and 0 bases at J, with 13 bases between the two ends. Germline-derived CDR1 and CDR2 are SGHRS and YFSETQ. This clonotype was observed many times. The antigen is unknown. Amplified regions were TCR beta CDR3 sequences from RNA transcripts. The study used the HTBI primer set for a first-round RT-PCR of the TCR CDR3. TCRdb analysed the multiplex PCR reads with MiXCR anew, one entry per CDR3 protein. Among about 400,000 distinct CDR3 sequences listed, around 15% were seen once. The gene calls are TRBV5-1 and TRBJ2-7; D might be TRBD1 (6 bases). Sequencing was done on a sample of blood. The sequence came from a man aged 18 to 35 with Graves' ophthalmopathy. CDR3 region: CASSSYDRFSYEQYF. For the CDR3, the DNA is TGCGCCAGCAGCTCCTACGACAGGTTCTCCTACGAGCAGTACTTC.